Each of the 2 T cell receptor beta chains below was sequenced from the same sample in a study of blood T cell repertoires in COVID-19. The data were produced by immunoSEQ multiplex PCR, yet TCRdb's version contains in-frame clones alone and is incomplete. The sample lists hundreds of thousands of clones, about 90% seen once, with around 1.9% in the top ten. Sequenced sample: PBMCs or T cells enriched from blood (not recorded which). The receptors come from a middle-aged man in a cohort exposed to, infected with or recovered from COVID-19 (not recorded which).

V and J are TRBV27 and TRBJ2-7, with 8 bases lining up with TRBD1. CDR1 is MNHEY and CDR2 is SMNVEV in the germline V gene (reference sequence). After removal of 8 bases from V and 5 bases from J, the junction contained 17 bases not matched to a gene. The CDR3 consists of 16 residues. The CDR3 DNA is TGTGCCAGCGGATCTGCCGGGACAGGCCAGCGCCACGAGCAGTACTTC. Protein: CASGSAGTGQRHEQYF.

V is TRBV9 and J is TRBJ1-6; perhaps TRBD1 as D (6 bases). Germline CDR1 SGDLS, CDR2 YYNGEE. Deletions cut 0 bases from V and 8 bases from J, with 15 bases between. The CDR3 spans 16 residues. The CDR3: CASSVGGPLTDSPLHF. The CDR3 DNA is TGTGCCAGCAGCGTAGGGGGGCCCCTTACGGATTCACCCCTCCACTTT. Full variable domain (remainder filled in from reference TRBV9 and TRBJ1-6): DSGVTQTPKHLITATGQRVTLRCSPRSGDLSVYWYQQSLDQGLQFLIQYYNGEERAKGNILERFSAQQFPDLHSELNLSSLELGDSALYFCASSVGGPLTDSPLHFGNGTRLTVT.